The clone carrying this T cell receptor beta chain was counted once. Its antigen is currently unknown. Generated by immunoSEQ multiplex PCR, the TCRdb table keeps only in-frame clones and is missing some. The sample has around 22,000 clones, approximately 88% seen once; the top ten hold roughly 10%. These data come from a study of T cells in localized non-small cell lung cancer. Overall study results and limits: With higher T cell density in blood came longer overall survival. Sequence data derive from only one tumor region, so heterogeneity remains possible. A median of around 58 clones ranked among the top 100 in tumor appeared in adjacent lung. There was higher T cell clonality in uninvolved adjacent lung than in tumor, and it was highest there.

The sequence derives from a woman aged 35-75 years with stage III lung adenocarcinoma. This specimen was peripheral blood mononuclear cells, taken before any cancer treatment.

The CDR3 is CASRALEGRLNQPQHF. The CDR3 DNA reads TGTGCCAGTAGAGCCTTGGAAGGGCGGCTAAATCAGCCCCAGCATTTT. The V and J genes are TRBV19 and TRBJ1-5, with no clear D. The germline gives CDR1 LNHDA, CDR2 SQIVND (reference sequence). This CDR3 has 16 residues. With 6 bases removed from V and 4 bases from J, the gap between germline ends came to 19 bases.